The T cell receptor beta chain described here comes from a study of T-cell memory formation after mild COVID-19 (dated by TCRdb to the early 2020s). Concerning the study at large: Most TCR sequence clusters were specific to one of the two donors. In two donors, T-cell clones that expanded and contracted after mild COVID-19 were followed by sequencing TCRalpha and TCRbeta repertoires longitudinally. Two young, previously healthy adult volunteers, one female and one male, were included in the cohort. Broad study findings and their caveats: Only a couple of mild cases were covered by the study, and larger cohorts that include severe cases with pre-infection samples were considered necessary. The detection of some responding clones in pre-infection memory suggests that pre-existing cross-reactive memory T cells joined the SARS-CoV-2 response. Clones contracting from day 15 to 85 had balanced CD4/CD8 phenotypes, while a second wave expanding from day 15 to 37 was biased towards CD4+. Contracting CD4+ clones turned up mainly in the CM and EM memory subsets, whereas EMRA was where CD8+ clones were enriched. Whether the second-wave clones peaking on day 37 were SARS-CoV-2 specific was not confirmed.

Sequenced on an Illumina NovaSeq 6000. Using 5'RACE with constant-segment primers, TCRalpha and TCRbeta cDNA libraries were constructed, with sample barcodes and unique molecular identifiers added in the process. RNA was extracted from every sample with Trizol reagent. Amplification of the libraries took two PCR steps, and the second step added a second sample barcode plus Illumina TruSeq adapters. Sequencing of libraries was performed on an Illumina NovaSeq with 2 x 150 bp paired-end reads. In the paper's pipeline: Demultiplexing of reads and collapsing into UMI-guided consensus sequences were performed with migec v1.2.7. Using mixcr v2.1.11, UMI consensuses were aligned to TRA and TRB V and J templates and then assembled into clonotypes. A clonotype was counted as expanded or contracted only when both edgeR and NoisET called the clonotype significant, with the noise models trained on biological replicates. For edgeR calls, the cutoffs were a false discovery rate-adjusted p below 0.01 and a log2 fold-change threshold of 1. PCA with hierarchical clustering of max-normalized trajectories of the 1000 most abundant clonotypes was used as exploratory dynamics analysis. The CD4 or CD8 phenotype of responding clones was assigned using the separately sequenced CD4+ and CD8+ repertoires. TCRdb reprocessed the public reads (quality trimming at Q25 with fastp, clone calling with MiXCR) and kept in-frame beta chains. Duplicate CDR3 protein sequences are folded into a single record with the most common DNA and genes. In this record, the V and J calls reflect TCRdb's handling and not the investigators' own analysis. This sample comprises about 560,000 distinct CDR3 sequences, less than 25% of them detected only once. The top ten hold roughly 8.3% of the sample.

PBMCs were isolated by Ficoll-Paque density gradient centrifugation. On this clonotype itself: Its antigen specificity is not known. Base qualities are missing; no much larger clone stands one base away.

The sample consisted of PBMCs or a T cell subset sorted from them (not recorded which). This receptor was obtained from an adult woman who had mild COVID-19 (a few samples of this study predate the infection). The sample titles of this study are shuffled in the database, so cell type and time point are left out; the donor was told from shared clones.

This receptor has the CDR3 CASSLGLQVPPWYTGELFF. The DNA reads TGTGCCAGCAGTTTAGGGCTCCAGGTTCCCCCTTGGTACACCGGGGAGCTGTTTTTT. Recombination joined TRBV12-3 or TRBV12-4 with TRBJ2-2, with the D gene not confidently named. Between the V and J ends, shortened by 1 base and 3 bases respectively, the junction contains 21 bases. Taken from cysteine to phenylalanine, the CDR3 has 19 residues. This entry keeps only the CDR3 DNA: 57 bases, framed from base 1.